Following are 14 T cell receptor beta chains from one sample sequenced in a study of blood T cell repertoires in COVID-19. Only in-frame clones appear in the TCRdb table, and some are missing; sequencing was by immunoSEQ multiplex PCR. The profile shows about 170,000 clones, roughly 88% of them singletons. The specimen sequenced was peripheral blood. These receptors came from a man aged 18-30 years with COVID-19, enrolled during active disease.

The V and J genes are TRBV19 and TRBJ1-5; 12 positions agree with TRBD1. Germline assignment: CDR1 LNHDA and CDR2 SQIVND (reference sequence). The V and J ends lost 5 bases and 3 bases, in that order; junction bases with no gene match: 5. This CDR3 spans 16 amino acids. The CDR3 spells CASSPRDRGPNQPQHF. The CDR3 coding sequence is TGTGCCAGTAGTCCCCGGGACAGGGGGCCCAATCAGCCCCAGCATTTT.

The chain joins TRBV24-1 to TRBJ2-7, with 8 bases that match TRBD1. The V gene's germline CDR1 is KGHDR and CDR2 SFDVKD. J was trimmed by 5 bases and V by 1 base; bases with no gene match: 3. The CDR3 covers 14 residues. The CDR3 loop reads CATSDFSGGNEQYF. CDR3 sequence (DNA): TGTGCCACCAGTGATTTTTCAGGGGGCAACGAGCAGTACTTC.

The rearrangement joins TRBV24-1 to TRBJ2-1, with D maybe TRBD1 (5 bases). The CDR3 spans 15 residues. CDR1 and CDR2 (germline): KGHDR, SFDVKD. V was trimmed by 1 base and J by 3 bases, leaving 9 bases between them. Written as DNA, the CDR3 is TGTGCCACCAGTGATTTAAAGGGGAACTACAATGAGCAGTTCTTC. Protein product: CATSDLKGNYNEQFF.

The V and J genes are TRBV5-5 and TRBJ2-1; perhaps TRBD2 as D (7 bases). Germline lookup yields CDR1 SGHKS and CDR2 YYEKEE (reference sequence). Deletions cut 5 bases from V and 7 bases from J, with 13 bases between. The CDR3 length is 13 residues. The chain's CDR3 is CASRGGHQNEQFF. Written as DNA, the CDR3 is TGTGCCAGCAGGGGGGGGCACCAAAATGAGCAGTTCTTC.

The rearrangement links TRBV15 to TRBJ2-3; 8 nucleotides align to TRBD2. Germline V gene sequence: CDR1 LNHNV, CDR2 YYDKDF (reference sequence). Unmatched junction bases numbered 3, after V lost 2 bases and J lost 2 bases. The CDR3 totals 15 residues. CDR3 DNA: TGTGCCACCAGCAGATTAGCGGGATACACAGATACGCAGTATTTT. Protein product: CATSRLAGYTDTQYF.

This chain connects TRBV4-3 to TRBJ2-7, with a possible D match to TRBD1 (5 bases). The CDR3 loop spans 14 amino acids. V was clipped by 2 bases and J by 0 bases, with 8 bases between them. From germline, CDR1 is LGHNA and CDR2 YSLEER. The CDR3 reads CASSQQGSSYEQYF. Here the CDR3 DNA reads TGCGCCAGCAGCCAACAGGGCAGCTCCTACGAGCAGTACTTC.

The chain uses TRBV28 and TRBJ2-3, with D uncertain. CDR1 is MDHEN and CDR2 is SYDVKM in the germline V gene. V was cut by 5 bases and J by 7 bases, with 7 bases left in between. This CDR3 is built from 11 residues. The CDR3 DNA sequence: TGTGCCAGCAGTCGTCCTTATACGCAGTATTTT. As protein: CASSRPYTQYF.

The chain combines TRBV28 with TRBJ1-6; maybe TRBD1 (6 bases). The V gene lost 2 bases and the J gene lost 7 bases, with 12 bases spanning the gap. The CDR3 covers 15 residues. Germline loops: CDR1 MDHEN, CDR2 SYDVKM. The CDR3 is CASSLPRGLNSPLHF. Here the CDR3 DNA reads TGTGCCAGCAGTTTACCCAGGGGCCTGAATTCACCCCTCCACTTT.

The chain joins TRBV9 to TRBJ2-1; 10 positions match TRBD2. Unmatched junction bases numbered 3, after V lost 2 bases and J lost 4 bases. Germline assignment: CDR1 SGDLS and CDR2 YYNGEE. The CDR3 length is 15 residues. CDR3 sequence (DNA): TGTGCCAGCAGCGTGACTAGCGGGCAATACAATGAGCAGTTCTTC. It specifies CASSVTSGQYNEQFF.

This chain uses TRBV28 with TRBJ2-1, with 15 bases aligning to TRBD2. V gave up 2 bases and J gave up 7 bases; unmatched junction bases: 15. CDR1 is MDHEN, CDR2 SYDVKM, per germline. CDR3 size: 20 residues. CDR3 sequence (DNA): TGTGCCAGCAGTTTAGTTTTGTTGGGACTAGCGGGAGGACCGGGGAATGAGCAGTTCTTC. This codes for CASSLVLLGLAGGPGNEQFF.

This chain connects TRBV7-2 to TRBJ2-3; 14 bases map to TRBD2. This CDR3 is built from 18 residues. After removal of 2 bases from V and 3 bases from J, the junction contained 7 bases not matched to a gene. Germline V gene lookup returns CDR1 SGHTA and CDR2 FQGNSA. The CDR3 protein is CASSLWPGLAGETDTQYF. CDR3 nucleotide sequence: TGTGCCAGCAGCTTATGGCCGGGACTAGCGGGAGAGACAGATACGCAGTATTTT.

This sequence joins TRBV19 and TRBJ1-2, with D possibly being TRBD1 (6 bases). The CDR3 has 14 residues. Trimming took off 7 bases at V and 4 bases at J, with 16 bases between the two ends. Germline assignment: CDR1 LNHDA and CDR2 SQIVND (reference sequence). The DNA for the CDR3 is TGTGCCAGTATCGCTAACCGGGACACCTATGGCTACACCTTC. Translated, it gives CASIANRDTYGYTF. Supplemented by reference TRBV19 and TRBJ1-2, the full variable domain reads DGGITQSPKYLFRKEGQNVTLSCEQNLNHDAMYWYRQDPGQGLRLIYYSQIVNDFQKGDIAEGYSVSREKKESFPLTVTSAQKNPTAFYLCASIANRDTYGYTFGSGTRLTVV.

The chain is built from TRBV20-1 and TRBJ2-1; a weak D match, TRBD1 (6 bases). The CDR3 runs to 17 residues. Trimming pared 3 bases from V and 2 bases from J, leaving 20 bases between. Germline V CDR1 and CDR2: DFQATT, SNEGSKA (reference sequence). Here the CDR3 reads CSASVDPGQGTYNEQFF. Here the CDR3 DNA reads TGCAGTGCTAGTGTTGACCCGGGACAAGGGACCTACAATGAGCAGTTCTTC.

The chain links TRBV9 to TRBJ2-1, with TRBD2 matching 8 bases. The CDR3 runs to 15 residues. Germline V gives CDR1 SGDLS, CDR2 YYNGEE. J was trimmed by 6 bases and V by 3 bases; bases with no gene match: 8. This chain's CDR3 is CASSADRLAPNEQFF. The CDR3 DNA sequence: TGTGCCAGCAGCGCCGATCGACTAGCGCCCAATGAGCAGTTCTTC.